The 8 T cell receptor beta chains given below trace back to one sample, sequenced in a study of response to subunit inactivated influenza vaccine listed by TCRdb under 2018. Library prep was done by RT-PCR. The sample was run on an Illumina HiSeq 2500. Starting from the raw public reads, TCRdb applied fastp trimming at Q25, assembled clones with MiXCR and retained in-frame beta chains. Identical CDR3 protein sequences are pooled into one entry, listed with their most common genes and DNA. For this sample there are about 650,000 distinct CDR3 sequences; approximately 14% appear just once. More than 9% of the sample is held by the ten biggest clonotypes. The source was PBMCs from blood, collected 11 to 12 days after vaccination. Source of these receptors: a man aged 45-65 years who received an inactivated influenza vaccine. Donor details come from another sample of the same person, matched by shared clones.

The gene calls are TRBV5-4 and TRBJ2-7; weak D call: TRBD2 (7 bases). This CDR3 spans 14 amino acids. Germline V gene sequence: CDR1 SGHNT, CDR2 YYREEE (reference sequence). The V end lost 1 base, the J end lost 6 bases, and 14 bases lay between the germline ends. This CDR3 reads CASSLTGRDLEQYF. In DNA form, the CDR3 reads TGTGCCAGCAGCTTGACAGGGAGGGACCTCGAGCAGTACTTC.

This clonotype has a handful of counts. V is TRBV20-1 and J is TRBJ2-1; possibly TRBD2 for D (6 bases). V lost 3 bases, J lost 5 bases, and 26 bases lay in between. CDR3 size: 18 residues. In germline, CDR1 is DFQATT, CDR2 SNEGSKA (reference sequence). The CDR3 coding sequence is TGCAGTGCTAGTCCATCCGGCGGGATAATCATCCAGCACAATGAGCAGTTCTTC. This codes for CSASPSGGIIIQHNEQFF.

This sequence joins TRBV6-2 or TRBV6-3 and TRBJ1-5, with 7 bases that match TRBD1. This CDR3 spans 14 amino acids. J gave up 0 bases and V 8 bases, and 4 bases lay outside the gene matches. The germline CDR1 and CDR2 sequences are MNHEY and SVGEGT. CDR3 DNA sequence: TGTGCCAGCGGGCAGGGGGATAGCAATCAGCCCCAGCATTTT. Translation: CASGQGDSNQPQHF.

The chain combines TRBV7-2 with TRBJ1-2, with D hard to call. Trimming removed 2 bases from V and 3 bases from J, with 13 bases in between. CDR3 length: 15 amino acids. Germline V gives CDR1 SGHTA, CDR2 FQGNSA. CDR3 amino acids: CASSLFSALDYGYTF. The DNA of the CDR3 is TGTGCCAGCAGCTTATTCAGTGCCCTTGACTATGGCTACACCTTC.

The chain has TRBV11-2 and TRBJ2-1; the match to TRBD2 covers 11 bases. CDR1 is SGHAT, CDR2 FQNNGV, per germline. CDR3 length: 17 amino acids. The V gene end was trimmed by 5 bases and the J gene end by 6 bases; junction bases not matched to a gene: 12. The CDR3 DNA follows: TGTGCCAGCAGCAACCCCCCTCTAGCGGGGGGACCCAATGAGCAGTTCTTC. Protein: CASSNPPLAGGPNEQFF.

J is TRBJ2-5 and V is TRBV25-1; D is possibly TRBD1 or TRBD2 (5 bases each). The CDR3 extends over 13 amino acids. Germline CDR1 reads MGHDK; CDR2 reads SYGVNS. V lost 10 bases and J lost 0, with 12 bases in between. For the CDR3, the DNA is TGTGCCACCCGGGACCGCAACCAAGAGACCCAGTACTTC. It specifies CATRDRNQETQYF. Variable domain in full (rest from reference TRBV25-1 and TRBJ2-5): EADIYQTPRYLVIGTGKKITLECSQTMGHDKMYWYQQDPGMELHLIHYSYGVNSTEKGDLSSESTVSRIRTEHFPLTLESARPSHTSQYLCATRDRNQETQYFGPGTRLLVL.

This CDR3 is CASSLKVQLAGGPLNTGELFF. Written as DNA, the CDR3 is TGTGCCAGCAGCTTAAAAGTACAACTAGCGGGGGGCCCACTTAACACCGGGGAGCTGTTTTTT. V gene TRBV11-1 combines with J gene TRBJ2-2; 12 nucleotides match TRBD2. Per the germline V gene, CDR1 is SGHAT and CDR2 is FQDESV (reference sequence). V dropped 2 bases and J dropped 2; count of bases not matched to a gene: 15. CDR3 length: 21 residues.

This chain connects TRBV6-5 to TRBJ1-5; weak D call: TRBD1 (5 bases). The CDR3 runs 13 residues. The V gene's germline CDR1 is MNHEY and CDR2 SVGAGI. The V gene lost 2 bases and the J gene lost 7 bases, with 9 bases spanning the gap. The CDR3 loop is CASSYKGTQPQHF. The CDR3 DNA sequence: TGTGCCAGCAGTTACAAGGGGACCCAGCCCCAGCATTTT.